A selection of T cell receptor beta chains follows, all from one sample in a study of cytomegalovirus exposure and HLA in healthy donors. Sequencing was performed with immunoSEQ multiplex PCR; in TCRdb, only in-frame clones are kept and a portion is missing. The sample holds about 120,000 clones, roughly 60% seen once. The material sequenced was PBMCs. The receptors derive from a man in his forties in good health and CMV-seropositive. Each CDR3 is given with its conserved first and last residue. A D gene is named only where the DNA matches it firmly. Some rows mark clone size as missing; the rest say once, few, many or name a class of expanded clone.

j_call | clone_size | d_call | v_call | cdr3_nt | cdr3_aa
TRBJ1-2 | . | TRBD1 | TRBV7-6 | TGTGCCAGCAGCCCAGACTCGACAGGGTTGGGCTACACCTTC | CASSPDSTGLGYTF
TRBJ2-2 | . | . | TRBV28 | TGTGCCAGCAGTTTACCCCCGGACCTCTCGGGGACCGGGGAGCTGTTTTTT | CASSLPPDLSGTGELFF
TRBJ1-2 | few | . | TRBV28 | TGTGCCAGCAGTTTAGAGGGCCTCCACTATGGCTACACCTTC | CASSLEGLHYGYTF
TRBJ1-2 | few | TRBD1 | TRBV27 | TGTGCCAGCAGTTTGGGACAGGGGGTCCGTGGCTACACCTTC | CASSLGQGVRGYTF
TRBJ2-1 | . | . | TRBV4-1 | TGCGCCAGCAGCCAAGATGGTGGCCAGGACAGAGAGCAGTTCTTC | CASSQDGGQDREQFF
TRBJ2-3 | few | . | TRBV7-8 | TGTGCCAGCAGCTTATTGGCTAGGCAAGCTCATTCTGATACGCAGTATTTT | CASSLLARQAHSDTQYF
TRBJ1-2 | . | . | TRBV5-4 | TGTGCCAGCAGCTCCCTTGGGGATGGGGTGGGGCACTATGGCTACACCTTC | CASSSLGDGVGHYGYTF
TRBJ2-7 | . | . | TRBV9 | TGTGCCAGCAGCGTAGGGCTAGATAACTCCTACGAGCAGTACTTC | CASSVGLDNSYEQYF
TRBJ2-1 | few | TRBD2 | TRBV4-1 | TGCGCCAGCAGCCAAGGACTAGCCCACAATGAGCAGTTCTTC | CASSQGLAHNEQFF
TRBJ1-2 | . | TRBD1 | TRBV29-1 | TGCAGCGTTGGTTGGACAGGGAGGTATGGCTACACCTTC | CSVGWTGRYGYTF
TRBJ1-4 | few | . | TRBV5-1 | TGCGCCAGCAGCTTGGAAGCAGGGACAACTAATGAAAAACTGTTTTTT | CASSLEAGTTNEKLFF
TRBJ1-2 | . | TRBD1 | TRBV11-1 | TGTGCCAGCAGCTTAGCGGGACAGGGTACCTATGGCTACACCTTC | CASSLAGQGTYGYTF
TRBJ2-1 | . | . | TRBV11-2 | TGTGCCAGCAGCCCTAGGCGTAATGAGCAGTTCTTC | CASSPRRNEQFF
TRBJ1-2 | . | . | TRBV6-1 | TGTGCCAGCACTGAATGGGGTGGTAGGGGGGGCTACACCTTC | CASTEWGGRGGYTF
TRBJ2-1 | . | . | TRBV19 | TGTGCCAGTAGTACCCCCCAAGCGACGAACCACAATGAGCAGTTCTTC | CASSTPQATNHNEQFF
TRBJ1-1 | . | TRBD1 | TRBV5-4 | TGTGCCAGCAGCTGGACAGGGGTCTTGAACACTGAAGCTTTCTTT | CASSWTGVLNTEAFF
TRBJ2-1 | . | TRBD2 | TRBV11-3 | TGTGCCAGCAGCTCTCGCTCTAGCGGGAGGTTAAGCAATGAGCAGTTCTTC | CASSSRSSGRLSNEQFF
TRBJ1-5 | . | . | TRBV28 | TGTGCCAGCAGCCCGGACAGCCAGACCCAGCATTTT | CASSPDSQTQHF
TRBJ1-3 | . | TRBD1 | TRBV23-1 | TGCGCCAGCACGAGCCGGGACAGGACATCTGGAAACACCATATATTTT | CASTSRDRTSGNTIYF
TRBJ2-3 | . | TRBD2 | TRBV6-1 | TGTGCCAGCAGTGAAGTGGTGGCGGGAGGGCCGGGGTTAGATACGCAGTATTTT | CASSEVVAGGPGLDTQYF
TRBJ2-3 | once | . | TRBV6-5 | TGTGCCAGCAGTCCTTTCCGGGGTAGCACAGATACGCAGTATTTT | CASSPFRGSTDTQYF
TRBJ2-7 | many | . | TRBV7-9 | TGTGCCAGCAGCTTTCATGCCAGTCACTACGAGCAGTACTTC | CASSFHASHYEQYF
TRBJ1-3 | . | TRBD1 | TRBV4-3 | TGCGCCAGCAGCCAAGCGACCGGACAGGGGGAAAACACCATATATTTT | CASSQATGQGENTIYF
TRBJ2-1 | once | . | TRBV4-1 | TGCGCCAGCAGCCCATTGACTAGTAACAATGAGCAGTTCTTC | CASSPLTSNNEQFF
TRBJ2-7 | . | TRBD1 | TRBV19 | TGTGCCACCGGAGACAGGGGCTACGAGCAGTACTTC | CATGDRGYEQYF
TRBJ1-4 | . | . | TRBV7-8 | TGTGCCAGCACCAAGCAGCGCGGAGAGGACAGTAATGAAAAACTGTTTTTT | CASTKQRGEDSNEKLFF
TRBJ1-1 | . | TRBD1 | TRBV5-1 | TGCGCCAGCAGCTTGCGACAGGGGAACACTGAAGCTTTCTTT | CASSLRQGNTEAFF
TRBJ2-6 | . | TRBD1 | TRBV30 | TGTGCCTGGAGTCCGAAATTCCCGGGACAGGGGTACTCTGGGGCCAACGTCCTGACTTTC | CAWSPKFPGQGYSGANVLTF
TRBJ1-1 | . | . | TRBV29-1 | TGCAGCGTTGAGGGGGAAACAGGGAGGAACACTGAAGCTTTCTTT | CSVEGETGRNTEAFF
TRBJ2-7 | . | . | TRBV10-3 | TGTGCCATCAGTGAGTCACTAATCTCCTACGAGCAGTACTTC | CAISESLISYEQYF
TRBJ2-5 | . | . | TRBV18 | TGTGCCAGCTCCGGAGGTAAACAAGAGACCCAGTACTTC | CASSGGKQETQYF
TRBJ1-1 | . | . | TRBV2 | TGTGCCAGCAGTGATTCAAGACAGGTGGACACTGAAGCTTTCTTT | CASSDSRQVDTEAFF
TRBJ1-1 | . | . | TRBV9 | TGTGCCAGCAGCGTCTTAAAGAACACTGAAGCTTTCTTT | CASSVLKNTEAFF
TRBJ2-7 | . | . | TRBV7-9 | TGTGCCAGTGCACAGGTGGGCCGTGTGCAGTACTTC | CASAQVGRVQYF
TRBJ2-5 | . | . | TRBV7-6 | TGTGCCAGCAGCTTATCCCCGGGGTGGGAGACCCAGTACTTC | CASSLSPGWETQYF
TRBJ1-1 | . | . | TRBV5-1 | TGCGCCAGCAGCTTGGGACAGGAAGATATTTCTGAAGCTTTCTTT | CASSLGQEDISEAFF
TRBJ2-1 | . | TRBD2 | TRBV30 | TGTGCCTGGACCCTAAATAGCGGGAGGGGTCAGTTCTTC | CAWTLNSGRGQFF
TRBJ2-5 | . | TRBD2 | TRBV5-6 | TGTGCCAGCAGCCAATCACGGGGAGCGGGGATCCAAGAGACCCAGTACTTC | CASSQSRGAGIQETQYF
TRBJ2-4 | . | . | TRBV6-5 | TGTGCCAGCAGTTACAGCCCGGTAGCCAAAAACATTCAGTACTTC | CASSYSPVAKNIQYF
TRBJ2-7 | . | TRBD2 | TRBV5-1 | TGCGCCAGCAGCTCCGGGACTAGCGGGTACTCCTACGAGCAGTACTTC | CASSSGTSGYSYEQYF
TRBJ2-7 | . | . | TRBV28 | TGTGCCAGCAGCCCTCACGCCGGGGTCCACGAGCAGTACTTC | CASSPHAGVHEQYF
TRBJ1-1 | . | TRBD1 | TRBV2 | TGTGCCAGCAGTACACAGGGGAAGGGCACTGAAGCTTTCTTT | CASSTQGKGTEAFF
TRBJ2-1 | . | TRBD2 | TRBV6-1 | TGTGCCAGCAGTTCCGGGACTAGCGGGAGACATGAGCAGTTCTTC | CASSSGTSGRHEQFF
TRBJ2-3 | . | . | TRBV5-1 | TGCGCCAGCAGCGCGGGACCCTCCACAGATACGCAGTATTTT | CASSAGPSTDTQYF
TRBJ1-2 | . | . | TRBV10-2 | TGCGCCAGCAGTGGCGGTAGAGGGTTCGGTGGCTACACCTTC | CASSGGRGFGGYTF
TRBJ2-7 | . | . | TRBV6-5 | TGTGCCAGCAGTTATGTAGGAGGCTACGAGCAGTACTTC | CASSYVGGYEQYF
TRBJ1-5 | few | . | TRBV6-1 | TGTGCCAGCAGTGGACCCGGAACGGGGAATTATCAGCCCCAGCATTTT | CASSGPGTGNYQPQHF
TRBJ2-2 | . | . | TRBV2 | TGTGCCAGCAGTTCAGACACGAACACCGGGGAGCTGTTTTTT | CASSSDTNTGELFF
TRBJ2-3 | few | . | TRBV7-2 | TGTGCCAGCAGCCTACAGGGAGACACAGATACGCAGTATTTT | CASSLQGDTDTQYF
TRBJ2-3 | few | TRBD2 | TRBV7-9 | TGTGCCAGCAGCCCAGGCGGGAGGGGAGGCACAGATACGCAGTATTTT | CASSPGGRGGTDTQYF
TRBJ1-5 | . | . | TRBV6-1 | TGTGCCAGCAGTGGGGAGAACAGGGCGCGCAATCAGCCCCAGCATTTT | CASSGENRARNQPQHF
TRBJ1-4 | few | . | TRBV7-9 | TGTGCCAGCAGCTTGGACAGCCTTAATGAAAAACTGTTTTTT | CASSLDSLNEKLFF
TRBJ2-7 | . | TRBD1 | TRBV5-1 | TGCGCCAGCAGCTTGATTACAGGGGGCGTCTACGAGCAGTACTTC | CASSLITGGVYEQYF
TRBJ2-7 | . | . | TRBV7-2 | TGTGCCAGCAGCTTACACAGCCTCTACGAGCAGTACTTC | CASSLHSLYEQYF
TRBJ2-5 | . | . | TRBV2 | TGTGCCAGCAGTGAACCCAAAGTCGGGTACTTC | CASSEPKVGYF
TRBJ2-3 | few | . | TRBV4-1 | TGCGCCAGCAGCCAAGGTCAGGCGAAACCAACAGATACGCAGTATTTT | CASSQGQAKPTDTQYF